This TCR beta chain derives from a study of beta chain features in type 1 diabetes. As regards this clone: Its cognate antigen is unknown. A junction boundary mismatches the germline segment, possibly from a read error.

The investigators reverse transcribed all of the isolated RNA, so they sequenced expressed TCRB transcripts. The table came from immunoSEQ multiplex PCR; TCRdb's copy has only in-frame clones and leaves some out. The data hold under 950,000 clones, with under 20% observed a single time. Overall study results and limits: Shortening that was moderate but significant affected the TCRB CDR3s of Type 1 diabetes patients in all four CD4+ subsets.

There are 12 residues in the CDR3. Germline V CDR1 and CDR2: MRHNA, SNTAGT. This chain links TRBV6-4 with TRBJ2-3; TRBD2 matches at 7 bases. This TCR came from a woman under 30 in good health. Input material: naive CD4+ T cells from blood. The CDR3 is CASSDQRDPSFF. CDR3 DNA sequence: TGTGCCAGCAGTGACCAGCGGGACCCCAGCTTTTTC.